The T cell receptor (beta chain) under discussion was sequenced for a study of early stage breast cancer tumors. For the study at large: Of around 16 invasive breast tumors, around 13 were hormone receptor-positive, HER2-negative. Each sample averaged around 9.4-fold read coverage.

Study results and caveats: Compared with adjacent normal breast tissue, tumors showed around 2.5-fold greater T cell density and higher clonality.

This clone has just one count. Its antigen remains unknown. Sequencing used immunoSEQ multiplex PCR; TCRdb keeps in-frame clones, though not all of them. This sample yields 30,000 or so clones, of which approximately 75% are seen a single time; around a third belongs to the top ten. In germline, CDR1 is MGHDK, CDR2 SYGVNS. V gave up 8 bases and J gave up 1 base; unmatched junction bases: 7. The CDR3 has 15 residues. The TCR comes from a person aged 50 to 59 with breast cancer. The chain is built from TRBV25-1 and TRBJ2-1; the match to TRBD2 covers 8 bases. The sequenced sample consisted of blood. The CDR3 region is CASRIRGGSYNEQFF. CDR3 nucleotides: TGTGCCAGCCGAATCCGGGGGGGATCCTACAATGAGCAGTTCTTC.